Listed below are T cell receptor beta chains from one sample, sequenced in a study of CD8 T cells in ankylosing spondylitis. TCRdb fed the 5' RACE reads into MiXCR, producing one record per CDR3 protein. The sample consists of approximately 220,000 distinct CDR3 sequences, about 26% of them appearing once. Sequenced material: blood, either unsorted or a sorted T cell fraction (not recorded which). The receptors stem from a male donor with ankylosing spondylitis or in good health (not recorded which). Each CDR3 is given with its conserved first and last residue. The order of the fields is D gene, clone size, V gene, J gene, CDR3 DNA, CDR3 protein. D genes are given only for firm matches. The listing skips clone size in some rows; elsewhere it reads once, few, many or a size class.

TRBD1	many	TRBV27	TRBJ2-7	TGTGCCAGCAGTCCCTGGGACAGGGCCTACGAGCAGTACTTC	CASSPWDRAYEQYF
.	.	TRBV12-3/TRBV12-4	TRBJ1-6	TGTGCCAGCAGTTTGGGTATTTCACCCCTCCACTTT	CASSLGISPLHF
.	few	TRBV7-9	TRBJ2-4	TGTGCCAGCAGCCCCGTCCTAGCCAAAAACATTCAGTACTTC	CASSPVLAKNIQYF
.	.	TRBV5-1	TRBJ1-4	TGCGCCAGCACCCCGGGGGTTGTGGCAACTAATGAAAAACTGTTTTTT	CASTPGVVATNEKLFF
.	.	TRBV6-2/TRBV6-3	TRBJ1-5	TGTGCCAGCAGCACGAGGACGGGCGCGAGGGGGCAGCCCCAGCATTTT	CASSTRTGARGQPQHF
.	many	TRBV6-5	TRBJ2-2	TGTGCCAGCAGTTACGACAGGAGGGCCGGGGAGCTGTTTTTT	CASSYDRRAGELFF
TRBD1	.	TRBV5-6	TRBJ2-1	TGTGCCAGCAGCGCGGACAGGGGAAATGAGCAGTTCTTC	CASSADRGNEQFF
.	.	TRBV7-9	TRBJ2-1	TGTGCCAGCAGCTCTCTGGGGCGGCAGAGCTCCTACAATGAGCAGTTCTTC	CASSSLGRQSSYNEQFF
.	.	TRBV20-1	TRBJ1-1	TGCAGTGCTAGAATTGACCGTTTGAACACTGAAGCTTTCTTT	CSARIDRLNTEAFF
.	few	TRBV20-1	TRBJ2-1	TGCAGTGCTAGGTCGGCCGGAACTAGAAATTTCGATGAGCAGTTCTTC	CSARSAGTRNFDEQFF
.	many	TRBV20-1	TRBJ2-7	TGCAGTGCTAGAGATCTCGGGGGAGCGTCCTACGAGCAGTACTTC	CSARDLGGASYEQYF
TRBD2	.	TRBV7-2	TRBJ2-7	TGTGCCAGCAGACCTCGGACTAGCCCCCACGAGCAGTACTTC	CASRPRTSPHEQYF
TRBD1	.	TRBV29-1	TRBJ2-5	TGCAGCGTTGCCCAGACAGGGAGAGAGACCCAGTACTTC	CSVAQTGRETQYF
.	once	TRBV7-9	TRBJ1-1	TGTGCCAGCAGCTTAGTGGGGTCTGAAGCTTTCTTT	CASSLVGSEAFF
.	many	TRBV5-1	TRBJ2-1	TGCGCCAGCAGCCGATACGACACGGTGGGGAACAATGAGCAGTTCTTC	CASSRYDTVGNNEQFF
.	.	TRBV9	TRBJ2-1	TGTGCCAGCAGCGTAGGGCAGGGGTCCCACAATGAGCAGTTCTTC	CASSVGQGSHNEQFF
TRBD2	.	TRBV7-8	TRBJ2-1	TGTGCCAGCAGCTTAGGGAGCGGGAGTTTCAATGAGCAGTTCTTC	CASSLGSGSFNEQFF
.	many	TRBV5-1	TRBJ2-5	TGCGCCAGCACCCCCAGGGGCACGGAGACCCAGTACTTC	CASTPRGTETQYF
TRBD2	many	TRBV29-1	TRBJ2-7	TGCAGCGTTTCTTTGGCTAGCGGGAGTTACGAGCAGTACTTC	CSVSLASGSYEQYF
.	once	TRBV5-1	TRBJ2-7	TGCGCCAGCAGCTTGCTGGACGGATCCTACGAGCAGTACTTC	CASSLLDGSYEQYF
TRBD1	many	TRBV6-1	TRBJ2-7	TGTGCCAGCACCTCAAAGGGGGCGGACCTCTACGAGCAGTACTTC	CASTSKGADLYEQYF
.	many	TRBV20-1	TRBJ2-7	TGCAGTGCTGCAGTAGGCGGCAGTGTACGAGAGCAGTACTTC	CSAAVGGSVREQYF
.	many	TRBV28	TRBJ1-1	TGTGCCAGCAGTCTAGGACATACTGAAGCTTTCTTT	CASSLGHTEAFF
TRBD1	.	TRBV24-1	TRBJ2-4	TGTGCCACCAGTGGAGGGACAGGGGACCTGAACATTCAGTACTTC	CATSGGTGDLNIQYF
TRBD2	many	TRBV20-1	TRBJ2-1	TGCAGTGCTAGAGATCCGACTAGCGGGAGTAGGGAGCAGTTCTTC	CSARDPTSGSREQFF